A selection of T cell receptor beta chains follows, all from one sample in a study of shared clonotypes between healthy human individuals. Libraries were prepared by immunoSEQ multiplex PCR; TCRdb keeps only in-frame clonotypes and omits some of them. The data show about 1.5 million clones, 96% seen once. The sequenced sample was naive CD4+ T cells sorted from blood. These receptor sequences come from a man aged 30 to 39 in good health. Both conserved end residues are part of each CDR3. A D gene is named only where the DNA matches it firmly. Clone size is shown for a subset of rows, as once, few, many or a class of expanded clone.

>-|TRBJ1-2|-|TRBV18
TGTGCCAGCTCTCTTCGACAGTCCGAGTATGGCTACACCTTC
CASSLRQSEYGYTF
>-|TRBJ2-4|-|TRBV7-9
TGTGCCAGCAGCTCGGGGGCCGGGCACCAATTAGCAGCCAAAAACATTCAGTACTTC
CASSSGAGHQLAAKNIQYF
>-|TRBJ2-2|TRBD2|TRBV27
TGTGCCAGCAGTCGGATTAGCGGGAGGGGCACCGGGGAGCTGTTTTTT
CASSRISGRGTGELFF
>-|TRBJ1-2|TRBD1|TRBV7-9
TGTGCCAGCAGCTTACCCCAGGGGGCGCATGGCTACACCTTC
CASSLPQGAHGYTF
>-|TRBJ2-7|TRBD1|TRBV28
TGTGCCAGCAGTACCCCGGGGGACAGGAGGCTCGGGCAGTACTTC
CASSTPGDRRLGQYF
>-|TRBJ2-3|-|TRBV10-3
TGTGCCCCTCCGCCGGATACGCAGTATTTT
CAPPPDTQYF
>-|TRBJ1-5|TRBD1|TRBV5-4
TGTGCCAGCAGCGACAGGGGCACCGAGGGGCCCCAGCATTTT
CASSDRGTEGPQHF
>-|TRBJ1-5|-|TRBV9
TGTGCCAGCAGCGTAGCTGCGGGGCAGCCCCAGCATTTT
CASSVAAGQPQHF
>-|TRBJ1-5|-|TRBV6-5
TGTGCCAGCAGCCCCTCCCTCTTAAGCAATCAGCCCCAGCATTTT
CASSPSLLSNQPQHF
>-|TRBJ2-3|-|TRBV18
TGTGCCAGCTCACCACCCGGGACTCTTGATACGCAGTATTTT
CASSPPGTLDTQYF
>-|TRBJ2-5|-|TRBV10-1
TGCGCCAGCAGGGGGGCCGGAGAGACCCAGTACTTC
CASRGAGETQYF
>-|TRBJ1-1|-|TRBV4-3
TGCGCCAGCAGCCAAGTAGATATACCCAACACTGAAGCTTTCTTT
CASSQVDIPNTEAFF
>-|TRBJ2-7|-|TRBV10-1
TGCGCCAGCAGTGCCCATAGTGGTTCGTACGAGCAGTACTTC
CASSAHSGSYEQYF
>-|TRBJ2-1|TRBD2|TRBV5-1
TGCGCCAGCAGCTTGGGGGTAGCGGGAGTGAATGAGCAGTTCTTC
CASSLGVAGVNEQFF
>-|TRBJ1-1|-|TRBV7-9
TGTGCCAGCAGCTTAGGGCAGGGAGCTTTCTTT
CASSLGQGAFF
>-|TRBJ2-3|-|TRBV9
TGTGCCAGCAGCGGTCGGCACACAGATACGCAGTATTTT
CASSGRHTDTQYF
>-|TRBJ1-1|TRBD1|TRBV5-4
TGTGCCAGCAGCAACGGGACAGGGACAATGAACACTGAAGCTTTCTTT
CASSNGTGTMNTEAFF
>-|TRBJ2-5|-|TRBV29-1
TGCAGCGAGCGACCAACAGACCAAGAGACCCAGTACTTC
CSERPTDQETQYF
>-|TRBJ2-1|TRBD1|TRBV27
TGTGCCAGCAGATTGACAGGGGCTGCGCGGTTTGACAATGAGCAGTTCTTC
CASRLTGAARFDNEQFF
>-|TRBJ2-7|TRBD2|TRBV30
TGTGCCTGGAGGTCTGGCGGGAGGGCCCCCTACGAGCAGTACTTC
CAWRSGGRAPYEQYF
>-|TRBJ2-7|-|TRBV5-6
TGTGCCAGCAGCTTGGCCGGGCCGAGCTACGAGCAGTACTTC
CASSLAGPSYEQYF
>-|TRBJ2-3|TRBD2|TRBV28
TGTGCCAGCAGTAGCGGGATAGGCACAGATACGCAGTATTTT
CASSSGIGTDTQYF
>-|TRBJ2-6|-|TRBV27
TGTGCCAGCAGCTATTTAAGGAACCCCCGCTCTGGGGCCAACGTCCTGACTTTC
CASSYLRNPRSGANVLTF
>-|TRBJ2-7|TRBD1|TRBV5-1
TGCGCCAGCAGCGCTAGCCCGGGACAGGGAGTCTACGAGCAGTACTTC
CASSASPGQGVYEQYF
>-|TRBJ1-1|-|TRBV19
TGTGCCAGTAAAGGGTCGGTGAACACTGAAGCTTTCTTT
CASKGSVNTEAFF
>-|TRBJ1-2|TRBD1|TRBV27
TGTGCCAGCAGTACCCGACAGGGGACCTATGGCTACACCTTC
CASSTRQGTYGYTF
>-|TRBJ1-1|-|TRBV4-1
TGCGCCAGCAGCTTTAGGTCTCTTGACACTGAAGCTTTCTTT
CASSFRSLDTEAFF
>-|TRBJ2-2|-|TRBV15
TGTGCCACCAGCAGAGATGCGGGCTCCGGGGAGCTGTTTTTT
CATSRDAGSGELFF
>-|TRBJ2-3|-|TRBV6-5
TGTGCCAGCAGTTACGCGGCTAGCCGGGATACGCAGTATTTT
CASSYAASRDTQYF
>-|TRBJ2-5|-|TRBV18
TGTGCCAGCTCACCTTTTTCAGGGGACGAGACCCAGTACTTC
CASSPFSGDETQYF
>-|TRBJ2-1|-|TRBV9
TGTGCCAGCAGCGTAGTATCATCCAACAATGAGCAGTTCTTC
CASSVVSSNNEQFF
>-|TRBJ1-2|-|TRBV11-3
TGTGCCAGCAGCCCGAAGGCAGGTCGGGTCTATGGCTACACCTTC
CASSPKAGRVYGYTF
>-|TRBJ2-7|-|TRBV5-4
TGTGCCAGCAGCTTGACAGGTGGTAGGGAGCAGTACTTC
CASSLTGGREQYF
>-|TRBJ1-4|-|TRBV19
TGTGCCAGTAGTATGTGGGGGGCCGGGACTAATGAAAAACTGTTTTTT
CASSMWGAGTNEKLFF
>-|TRBJ1-1|-|TRBV9
TGTGCCAGCAGCGTAGGTCAGCTGAACACTGAAGCTTTCTTT
CASSVGQLNTEAFF
>-|TRBJ2-2|TRBD2|TRBV7-8
TGTGCCAGCAGCAGAGGACTAGTTAACACCGGGGAGCTGTTTTTT
CASSRGLVNTGELFF
>-|TRBJ1-4|-|TRBV7-3
TGTGCCAGCAGCTTGGTGCCGGGACCCCAAAATGAAAAACTGTTTTTT
CASSLVPGPQNEKLFF
>-|TRBJ2-5|TRBD1|TRBV7-9
TGTGCCAGCAGCTTCCGGGACAGGGAAAAGACCCAGTACTTC
CASSFRDREKTQYF
>-|TRBJ2-4|-|TRBV4-3
TGCGCCAGCAGCCAAGATCCAGCCGAAAACATTCAGTACTTC
CASSQDPAENIQYF
>-|TRBJ1-1|-|TRBV11-2
TGTGCCAGCAGCTTAGGCATACAGGGCTTAGTTGAAGCTTTCTTT
CASSLGIQGLVEAFF
>-|TRBJ2-1|TRBD2|TRBV15
TGTGCCACCAACCGGGGACTAGCCAACAATGAGCAGTTCTTC
CATNRGLANNEQFF
>-|TRBJ2-2|TRBD2|TRBV5-4
TGTGCCAGCAGCCCCTCTAGCGGGAGTGTCACCGGGGAGCTGTTTTTT
CASSPSSGSVTGELFF
>-|TRBJ2-7|-|TRBV18
TGTGCCAGCTCACCCGGGTGGGGGGCCTACGAGCAGTACTTC
CASSPGWGAYEQYF
>-|TRBJ1-3|-|TRBV7-8
TGTGCCAGCAGCTTTCTTCGCCAAAACACCATATATTTT
CASSFLRQNTIYF
>-|TRBJ2-7|TRBD2|TRBV28
TGTGCCAGCAGTTCAACCTGGACTAGCGGGTGGGAGCAGTACTTC
CASSSTWTSGWEQYF
>once|TRBJ2-7|-|TRBV13
TGTGCCAGCAGCCCAAGATATATGACAGATAGTAACTACGAGCAGTACTTC
CASSPRYMTDSNYEQYF
>-|TRBJ2-5|-|TRBV27
TGTGCCAGCAGTGCAACTAGGGAGACCCAGTACTTC
CASSATRETQYF
>-|TRBJ2-3|TRBD1|TRBV10-3
TGTGCCATCACACAGGGACAGGGGCCTAGCACAGATACGCAGTATTTT
CAITQGQGPSTDTQYF
>-|TRBJ2-6|-|TRBV4-1
TGCGCCAGCAGCCAAGATGGATCTGGGGCCAACGTCCTGACTTTC
CASSQDGSGANVLTF
>-|TRBJ2-1|TRBD2|TRBV28
TGTGCCAGCAGCCGCCGACTAGCGGGAGGGGGTGAGCAGTTCTTC
CASSRRLAGGGEQFF
>-|TRBJ1-2|-|TRBV6-5
TGTGCCAGCAGGGACCTGGGAAGAGGCTACACCTTC
CASRDLGRGYTF
>-|TRBJ2-7|-|TRBV28
TGTGCCAGCAGCCGCGCCCCGGCCTACGAGCAGTACTTC
CASSRAPAYEQYF